These 26 T cell receptor beta chains were all obtained from the same sample, sequenced in a study of T cell repertoires in cytomegalovirus infection. MiXCR was run by TCRdb on the reads, yielding one entry per CDR3 protein. This table has around 280,000 distinct CDR3 sequences, approximately 15% appearing once. The sample consisted of PBMCs. The receptor source for this set is a human donor in good health (CMV status not recorded). Some clones in this sample may be carry-over from other donors' samples.

As to this clonotype: One junction end does not reproduce the germline sequence, and a read error may be involved. The chain recombines TRBV24-1 with TRBJ2-5; 8 bases line up with TRBD2. The germline V gene encodes CDR1 KGHDR and CDR2 SFDVKD. The length of the CDR3 is 16 residues. The CDR3 DNA is TGTGCCACCAGCGATTCTCGAGCGGGAGACGGGCCGACCCAGTACTTC. As protein: CATSDSRAGDGPTQYF.

CDR3 DNA sequence: TGCAGCGTTGGGGGATGGGGCAGCACAGATACGCAGTATTTT. Translated, it gives CSVGGWGSTDTQYF. The V and J genes are TRBV29-1 and TRBJ2-3; TRBD1 might be the D (5 bases). Germline V gene sequence: CDR1 SQVTM, CDR2 ANQGSEA. The V end lost 4 bases, the J end lost 0 bases, and 11 bases lay between the germline ends. The CDR3 loop spans 14 amino acids.

The sample holds a few counts of this clonotype. This chain's CDR3 is CASSFGTGELFF. CDR3 DNA sequence: TGTGCCAGCAGTTTCGGCACCGGGGAGCTGTTTTTT. The chain links TRBV6-5 to TRBJ2-2; D is uncertain. The CDR3 contains 12 residues. Germline V CDR1 and CDR2: MNHEY, SVGAGI. V was trimmed by 4 bases and J by 4 bases, leaving 4 bases between them.

Ten or more counts support this clonotype. This chain links TRBV6-5 with TRBJ2-7; TRBD2 matches at 14 bases. The CDR3 runs to 15 residues. CDR1 and CDR2 from the germline V gene are MNHEY and SVGAGI. V lost 5 bases and J lost 6; bases outside the gene matches: 6. This CDR3 is CASSGPGTSGGEQYF. The CDR3 DNA reads as TGTGCCAGCAGTGGCCCCGGGACTAGCGGGGGCGAGCAGTACTTC.

This chain links TRBV4-1 with TRBJ2-7, with D perhaps TRBD1 or TRBD2 (6 bases each). Looked up from germline, CDR1 is MGHRA and CDR2 is YSYEKL. The CDR3 sequence is 15 residues long. Trimming took off 1 base at V and 0 bases at J, with 10 bases between the two ends. CDR3 in amino acids: CASSQGTGASYEQYF. Here the CDR3 DNA reads TGCGCCAGCAGCCAAGGGACGGGGGCCTCCTACGAGCAGTACTTC.

This clonotype came up many times. The rearrangement joins TRBV7-3 to TRBJ2-5; 9 nucleotides align to TRBD2. V was clipped by 5 bases and J by 2 bases; unmatched bases: 3. The CDR3 is made up of 14 amino acids. Germline V gene lookup returns CDR1 SGHTA and CDR2 FQGTGA. The CDR3 here is CASSPSGAQETQYF. Here the CDR3 DNA reads TGTGCCAGCAGCCCTAGCGGGGCTCAAGAGACCCAGTACTTC.

The V gene is TRBV14, the J gene TRBJ2-2; unclear D gene. Germline CDR1 and CDR2: SGHDN and FVKESK. The V end lost 2 bases, the J end lost 5 bases, and 9 bases lay between the germline ends. The CDR3 is 14 amino acids. For the CDR3, the DNA is TGTGCCAGCAGCCAAATAGACCGTACCGGGGAGCTGTTTTTT. Protein product: CASSQIDRTGELFF.

In this sample, this clonotype turned up many times. V usage is TRBV7-2 and J usage is TRBJ2-1; 8 bases line up with TRBD2. This CDR3 has 12 amino acids. CDR1 is SGHTA, CDR2 FQGNSA, per germline. Trimming cost V 6 bases and J 10 bases; bases outside gene matches: 5. Here the CDR3 reads CASSRREAEQFF. CDR3 DNA: TGTGCCAGCAGTAGGCGGGAGGCAGAGCAGTTCTTC. Full variable domain (missing parts from reference TRBV7-2 and TRBJ2-1): GAGVSQSPSNKVTEKGKDVELRCDPISGHTALYWYRQSLGQGLEFLIYFQGNSAPDKSGLPSDRFSAERTGGSVSTLTIQRTQQEDSAVYLCASSRREAEQFFGPGTRLTVL.

With respect to this clonotype: An end of the junction does not agree with germline; a read error may underlie this. The chain combines TRBV4-2 with TRBJ1-5, with D perhaps TRBD1 (6 bases). Germline V CDR1 and CDR2: LGHNA, YNFKEQ. CDR3 length equals 13 residues. The chain's CDR3 is CASSQGGNQSQHF. The CDR3 nucleotides read TGTGCCAGCAGCCAGGGGGGCAATCAGTCCCAGCATTTT.

The chain links TRBV15 to TRBJ1-5; D ambiguous. Deletions cut 3 bases from V and 7 bases from J, with 7 bases between. Per the germline V gene, CDR1 is LNHNV and CDR2 is YYDKDF (reference sequence). This CDR3 region has 12 residues. The CDR3 DNA follows: TGTGCCACCAGCAGTCAGAGGCAGCCCCAGCATTTT. Its protein product is CATSSQRQPQHF. Variable domain in full (rest from reference TRBV15 and TRBJ1-5): DAMVIQNPRYQVTQFGKPVTLSCSQTLNHNVMYWYQQKSSQAPKLLFHYYDKDFNNEADTPDNFQSRRPNTSFCFLDIRSPGLGDTAMYLCATSSQRQPQHFGDGTRLSIL.

This clonotype has ten or more counts. The CDR3 DNA is TGTGCCACCAGCAGAGATTTATTCTCCAGGGGAGGTGGCTACACCTTC. As protein: CATSRDLFSRGGGYTF. This chain joins TRBV15 and TRBJ1-2; the D gene is possibly TRBD1 (6 bases). Germline V gene sequence: CDR1 LNHNV, CDR2 YYDKDF (reference sequence). CDR3 length: 16 residues. Trimming removed 0 bases at V and 7 bases at J, with 18 bases between.

At least ten counts were recorded for this clonotype. CDR3 protein: CASSSRQGPMYEQYF. The CDR3 nucleotides are TGTGCCAGCAGTTCCCGACAGGGTCCTATGTACGAGCAGTACTTC. The chain employs TRBV28 and TRBJ2-7, with 7 bases matching TRBD1. V gave up 4 bases and J gave up 4 bases; unmatched junction bases: 10. Germline loops: CDR1 MDHEN, CDR2 SYDVKM. The CDR3 runs 15 residues.

The sample holds a few counts of this clonotype. The chain joins TRBV20-1 to TRBJ2-5; TRBD2 aligns across 9 bases. The length of the CDR3 is 14 residues. With 3 bases clipped from V and 10 bases from J, the junction kept 12 bases outside the gene matches. The V gene's germline CDR1 is DFQATT and CDR2 SNEGSKA (reference sequence). The CDR3 sequence: CSARFIAGAGSQYF. The CDR3 DNA follows: TGCAGTGCTAGGTTTATAGCGGGGGCCGGGAGCCAGTACTTC.

This clonotype was picked up many times. This chain joins TRBV6-2 or TRBV6-3 and TRBJ1-5; D call uncertain. Deletions cut 6 bases from V and 9 bases from J, with 15 bases between. This CDR3 spans 13 amino acids. Per the germline V gene, CDR1 is MNHEY and CDR2 is SVGEGT. The CDR3 region has the DNA TGTGCCAGCAGAGCGACACAAAGCTCGCCCCAGCATTTT. This sequence encodes CASRATQSSPQHF.

This clonotype occurred a few times. V gene TRBV11-2 combines with J gene TRBJ1-4; 8 bases match TRBD1. CDR1 and CDR2 (germline): SGHAT, FQNNGV. The CDR3 has 13 residues. V dropped 0 bases and J dropped 14; count of bases not matched to a gene: 5. CDR3 DNA: TGTGCCAGCAGCTTAGACAGGGGGCGAGGTCTGTTTTTT. Protein sequence: CASSLDRGRGLFF. The full variable domain, its missing parts supplied by reference TRBV11-2 and TRBJ1-4, is EAGVAQSPRYKIIEKRQSVAFWCNPISGHATLYWYQQILGQGPKLLIQFQNNGVVDDSQLPKDRFSAERLKGVDSTLKIQPAKLEDSAVYLCASSLDRGRGLFFGSGTQLSVL.

The chain couples TRBV19 to TRBJ1-5; TRBD1 is a possible D gene (5 bases). In germline, CDR1 is LNHDA, CDR2 SQIVND (reference sequence). The V and J ends lost 7 bases and 1 base respectively, with 14 bases between them. The CDR3 has 15 amino acids. The CDR3, as DNA: TGTGCCAGTACCCTCTTGGGACTGAGCAATCAGCCCCAGCATTTT. It translates to CASTLLGLSNQPQHF.

This clonotype was seen at least ten times. The rearrangement joins TRBV7-6 to TRBJ1-5, with D possibly matching TRBD1 (6 bases). V lost 5 bases and J 3 bases, leaving 17 bases between the germline ends. CDR1 and CDR2 from the germline V gene are SGHVS and FNYEAQ. This CDR3 has 16 residues. Here the CDR3 DNA reads TGTGCCAGCAGCCAGGGAAATGGACAGTTCAATCAGCCCCAGCATTTT. It encodes CASSQGNGQFNQPQHF.

This clonotype rates as large. The chain couples TRBV7-8 to TRBJ1-1; 10 bases agree with TRBD1. The CDR3 loop spans 14 amino acids. CDR1 is SGHVS, CDR2 FQNEAQ, per germline. V shed 3 bases and J 3 bases; nucleotides not matched to a gene: 1. In DNA, the CDR3 is TGTGCCAGCAGCTTGGGGACAGGGGACACTGAAGCTTTCTTT. It translates to CASSLGTGDTEAFF.

The chain carries TRBV5-8 and TRBJ2-1; D is possibly TRBD1 or TRBD2 (5 bases each). Trimming took 4 bases from V and 9 from J, leaving 20 bases between them. CDR1 is SGHTS and CDR2 is YDEGEE in the germline V gene. This CDR3 spans 15 amino acids. CDR3 residues: CASSKIRDGFFEQFF. The CDR3 coding sequence is TGTGCCAGCAGCAAGATCCGGGACGGCTTCTTTGAGCAGTTCTTC.

This CDR3 reads CASNRDRGNQPQHF. The DNA for the CDR3 is TGTGCCAGCAACCGGGACAGAGGCAATCAGCCCCAGCATTTT. The V call is TRBV2, the J call TRBJ1-5, with 7 nucleotides matching TRBD1. Germline assignment: CDR1 SNHLY and CDR2 FYNNEI. J was trimmed by 2 bases and V by 7 bases; bases with no gene match: 5. This CDR3 spans 14 amino acids. Complete variable domain (other parts from reference TRBV2 and TRBJ1-5): EPEVTQTPSHQVTQMGQEVILRCVPISNHLYFYWYRQILGQKVEFLVSFYNNEISEKSEIFDDQFSVERPDGSNFTLKIRSTKLEDSAMYFCASNRDRGNQPQHFGDGTRLSIL.

The rearrangement joins TRBV19 to TRBJ2-7; 13 nucleotides agree with TRBD2. Germline values: CDR1 LNHDA, CDR2 SQIVND (reference sequence). The V segment lost 4 bases and the J segment 6 bases; nucleotides outside the gene matches: 9. The CDR3 extends over 16 amino acids. CDR3 protein: CASSTQGLAGLREQYF. The CDR3 bases are TGTGCCAGTAGTACGCAGGGACTAGCGGGGCTTCGCGAGCAGTACTTC.

The sample holds many counts of this clonotype. This chain joins TRBV7-2 and TRBJ1-4, with 12 bases matching TRBD1. This CDR3 comprises 19 residues. V was pared by 5 bases and J by 4 bases, with 14 bases of the junction left unmatched. The germline V gene encodes CDR1 SGHTA and CDR2 FQGNSA. The CDR3 nucleotides are TGTGCCAGCAGCCTTCGCTCCGGGACAGGGGGCCTCGGTAATGAAAAACTGTTTTTT. Protein sequence: CASSLRSGTGGLGNEKLFF.

This clonotype turned up a few times. This rearrangement joins TRBV10-3 to TRBJ2-1, with 8 nucleotides matching TRBD1. Trimming at V came to 10 bases and at J to 9 bases, leaving 8 bases not matched to a gene. The germline V gene encodes CDR1 ENHRY and CDR2 SYGVKD. The CDR3 length is 12 residues. CDR3 protein: CASGQGPTEQFF. The DNA for the CDR3 is TGTGCCAGCGGACAGGGTCCCACTGAGCAGTTCTTC.

In this sample, this clonotype turned up many times. V is TRBV5-1 and J is TRBJ2-1; D not resolved. The germline V gene has CDR1 SGHRS and CDR2 YFSETQ. V lost 5 bases, J lost 2 bases, and 17 bases lay in between. This CDR3 is built from 16 residues. This CDR3 reads CASSPMIGSTYNEQFF. The CDR3, as DNA: TGCGCCAGCAGTCCGATGATCGGTTCGACCTACAATGAGCAGTTCTTC.

The chain links TRBV12-3 or TRBV12-4 to TRBJ2-7; D is undetermined. Trimming left V 8 bases short and J 7 bases short, with 12 bases between. The CDR3 is 11 amino acids. In DNA, the CDR3 is TGTGCCAGCCGAGGCTATCAGGAGCAGTACTTC. This translates into CASRGYQEQYF.

DNA for the CDR3: TGTGCCATCAGTGACACAGCCCCCCGCGGCTACACCTTC. Encoded protein: CAISDTAPRGYTF. This chain links TRBV10-3 with TRBJ1-2; D remains ambiguous. Germline-derived CDR1 and CDR2 are ENHRY and SYGVKD. The CDR3 totals 13 residues. Trimming removed 3 bases at V and 8 bases at J, with 13 bases between.